This T cell receptor beta chain is drawn from a study of shared clonotypes between healthy human individuals (dated by TCRdb to 2020 to 2022). Looking at the study overall: The cohort included three men and a couple of women between 18 and 49 years of age. Per donor, three plates each were used for CD4 naive and CD4 memory, two for CD8 naive, and one for CD8 memory. Between about 0.9 and 8.9 billion PBMCs per donor were obtained by leukapheresis. To increase sequencing depth and limit assay-specific biases, different laboratories used diverse techniques to prepare libraries and sequence TCR repertoires. To estimate repertoire size and how much clonotypes are shared between individuals, the study performed deep sequencing of blood TCR repertoires from roughly five healthy adults. Overall study outcomes, separate from this receptor: Because the study included only a small number of donors, the genetic and exposure-history diversity represented was limited. Across four donors, around 5.4% of naive CD4, roughly 3.4% of naive CD8, around 2.5% of memory CD4, and under 0.45% of memory CD8 clonotypes were shared. Compared with non-shared clonotypes, the clonotypes found in all four sorted-subset donors had higher generation probabilities. Sampling was restricted to blood, and TCR repertoires in tissues likely differ from the TCR repertoires found in blood. Rarefaction of sorted-subset datasets indicated incomplete sequencing despite the large sequencing depth. Based on pairwise subsampling, the degree of clonotype sharing among donors was expected to be affected by sequencing depth. Naive subsets generally had larger estimated clonotype richness than memory subsets.

The donors were healthy, HIV-negative adults with no recently reported acute infections or vaccinations. Every donor was a Caucasian adult residing in Nashville, Tennessee, USA. CD4+ T cells were enriched by magnetic negative selection, after which naive cells were positively selected on CD45RA and the negative fraction was taken as the memory subset. Blood was collected by leukapheresis, and PBMCs were isolated by Ficoll-Histopaque density gradient centrifugation and then cryopreserved in liquid nitrogen vapor phase. Purity and quantity of every magnetically sorted T cell population were checked by analytical flow cytometry. From each sorted fraction, genomic DNA was isolated and quantified by UV absorbance on a Nanodrop 2000c. Using the deep immunoSEQ assay, TCR CDR3 regions were amplified from genomic DNA by multiplex PCR. Extracted genomic DNA from each cell subset was spread evenly across all wells of several immunoSEQ 96-well plates, with each plate serving as a replicate. For sorted subsets, approximately 200 ng of genomic DNA, equivalent to around 30,000 T cell genomes, went into each replicate PCR. The purified libraries were quantified using a Qubit 3.0 fluorometer, sized with a Bioanalyzer 2100, and then quantified again using the KAPA Library Quantification kit. Each immunoSEQ 96-well plate was sequenced on its own single-read 150-cycle Illumina NextSeq 550 flow cell. On the authors' methods: Because the immunoSEQ output included only junctional sequences and no quality scores, the filtering could not be the same as the filtering used for full-length reads. Sequences were annotated with PyIR, a Python wrapper for IgBLAST v1.9, using IMGT germline references to assign V/J genes and CDR3. Any read was removed if the V/J assignment was weak (E-value above 1e-6), the CDR3 was missing, or the read contained stop codons, out-of-frame junctions, or ambiguous translated residues. V3J clonotypes were defined by identical inferred V gene, J gene, and CDR3 amino acid sequence. To compute the percentage overlap between repertoires, the number of shared unique clonotypes was divided by the size of the smaller repertoire. Three approaches were used to assess repertoire richness: RTK rarefaction, the Chao1 estimator, and Recon v2.1 estimates of unobserved clonotypes. Generation probabilities were computed with OLGA for all TCRbeta clonotypes obtained by the gDNA method from four donors. Drawn from immuneACCESS, this table holds only the in-frame rearrangements with V and J called that TCRdb kept. Clones are partly lost; checked studies trace under half to an unresolved V gene and leave the rest unexplained. For V, J and clone size, that table is used; D and trimming come from the DNA. The table for this sample lists roughly 2.2 million clones; 85% to 95% of them were counted only once. The biggest ten clones account for around 0.35% of the sample.

V lost 1 base and J lost 9 bases, and the count of bases not matched to a germline gene is 7. Looking up the germline V gene yields CDR1 SGHTA and CDR2 FQGNSA. CDR3 length: 15 amino acids, cysteine to phenylalanine. Only the CDR3 portion is preserved as DNA: 45 bases, with reading frame beginning at the first base. Remarks on this clone: No antigen is known for it. No base qualities exist here, and no much larger clone lies one base off it.

Material for sequencing was naive CD4+ T cells from PBMCs. The cell subset or site label for this specimen denotes: CD45RA+ positively selected. In this chain, TRBV7-2 is recombined with TRBJ2-3; a stretch of 10 junction bases matches TRBD2. This TCR derives from a man younger than 35 in good health. Some clones in this sample may be carry-over from other donors' samples. The CDR3 reads as follows: CASSLDSSSGGTQYF. The DNA sequence is given as TGTGCCAGCAGCTTAGACTCCAGTAGCGGGGGGACGCAGTATTTT.